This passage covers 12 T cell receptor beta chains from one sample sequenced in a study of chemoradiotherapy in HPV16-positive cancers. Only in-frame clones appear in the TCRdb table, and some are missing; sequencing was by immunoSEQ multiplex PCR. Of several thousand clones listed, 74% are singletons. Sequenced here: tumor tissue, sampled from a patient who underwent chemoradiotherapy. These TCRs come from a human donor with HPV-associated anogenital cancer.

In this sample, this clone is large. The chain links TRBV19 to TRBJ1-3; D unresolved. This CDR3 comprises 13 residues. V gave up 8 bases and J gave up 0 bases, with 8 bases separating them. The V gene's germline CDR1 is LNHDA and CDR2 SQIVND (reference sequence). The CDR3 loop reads CASALSSGNTIYF. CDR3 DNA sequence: TGTGCCAGTGCCTTGAGCTCTGGAAACACCATATATTTT.

In DNA form, the CDR3 reads TGTGCCAGCAGCTTCGCGCTGGGGCGGGGGGCGTACAATGAGCAGTTCTTC. This gives the protein CASSFALGRGAYNEQFF. The chain couples TRBV7-9 to TRBJ2-1, with 8 bases lining up with TRBD2. Per the germline V gene, CDR1 is SEHNR and CDR2 is FQNEAQ (reference sequence). J lost 4 bases, V lost 3 bases, and 11 bases had no gene match. The CDR3 length is 17 residues.

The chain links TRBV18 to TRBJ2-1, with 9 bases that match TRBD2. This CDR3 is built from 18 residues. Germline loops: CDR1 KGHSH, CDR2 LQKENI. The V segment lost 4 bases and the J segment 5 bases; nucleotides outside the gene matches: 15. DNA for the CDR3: TGTGCCAGCTCACTCAGGGTGTGGCGGGGGGGCAACAACAATGAGCAGTTCTTC. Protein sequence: CASSLRVWRGGNNNEQFF.

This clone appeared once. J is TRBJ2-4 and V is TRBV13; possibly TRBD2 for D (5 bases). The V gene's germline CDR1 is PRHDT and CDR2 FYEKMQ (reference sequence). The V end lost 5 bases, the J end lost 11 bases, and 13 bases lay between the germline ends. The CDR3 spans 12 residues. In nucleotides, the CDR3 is TGTGCCAGCAGCCTCGCGGGTGGAGTTCAGTACTTC. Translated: CASSLAGGVQYF.

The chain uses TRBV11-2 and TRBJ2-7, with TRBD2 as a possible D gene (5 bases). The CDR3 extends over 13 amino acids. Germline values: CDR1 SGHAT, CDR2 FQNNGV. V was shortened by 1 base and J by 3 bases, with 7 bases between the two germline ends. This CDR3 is CASSLVSGYEQYF. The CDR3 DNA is TGTGCCAGCAGCTTAGTAAGCGGCTACGAGCAGTACTTC.

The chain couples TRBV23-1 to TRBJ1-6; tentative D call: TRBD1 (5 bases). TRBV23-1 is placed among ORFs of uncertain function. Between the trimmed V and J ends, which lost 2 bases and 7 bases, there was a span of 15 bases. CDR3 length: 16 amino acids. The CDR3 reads CASSQKRGVRNSPLHF. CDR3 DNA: TGCGCCAGCAGTCAAAAACGGGGGGTAAGGAATTCACCCCTCCACTTT.

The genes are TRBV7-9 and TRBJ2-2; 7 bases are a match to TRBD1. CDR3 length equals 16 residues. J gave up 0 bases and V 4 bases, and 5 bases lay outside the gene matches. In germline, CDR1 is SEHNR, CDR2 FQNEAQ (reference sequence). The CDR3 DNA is TGTGCCAGCAGCTCACAGGGGTTTTCGAACACCGGGGAGCTGTTTTTT. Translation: CASSSQGFSNTGELFF.

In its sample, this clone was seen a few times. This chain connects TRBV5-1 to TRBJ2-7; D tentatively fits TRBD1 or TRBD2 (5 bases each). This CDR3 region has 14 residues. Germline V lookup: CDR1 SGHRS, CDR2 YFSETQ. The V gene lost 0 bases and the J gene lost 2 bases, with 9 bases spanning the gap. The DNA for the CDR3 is TGCGCCAGCAGCTTGGCGAGGGGACCCTACGAGCAGTACTTC. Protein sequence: CASSLARGPYEQYF. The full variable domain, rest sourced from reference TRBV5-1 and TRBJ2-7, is KAGVTQTPRYLIKTRGQQVTLSCSPISGHRSVSWYQQTPGQGLQFLFEYFSETQRNKGNFPGRFSGRQFSNSRSEMNVSTLELGDSALYLCASSLARGPYEQYFGPGTRLTVT.

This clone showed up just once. As DNA, the CDR3 is TGTGCCAGCAGTGATGGGCCGACGGGTAGCACAGATACGCAGTATTTT. Its translation is CASSDGPTGSTDTQYF. The chain employs TRBV6-1 and TRBJ2-3; no clear D. Deletions cut 3 bases from V and 0 bases from J, with 13 bases between. Germline-derived CDR1 and CDR2 are MNHNS and SASEGT. This CDR3 comprises 16 residues.

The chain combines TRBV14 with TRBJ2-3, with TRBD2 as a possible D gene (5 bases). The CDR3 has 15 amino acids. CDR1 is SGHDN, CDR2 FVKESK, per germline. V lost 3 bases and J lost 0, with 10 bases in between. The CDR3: CASSQSLASTDTQYF. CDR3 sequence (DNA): TGTGCCAGCAGCCAGTCCCTAGCTAGCACAGATACGCAGTATTTT.

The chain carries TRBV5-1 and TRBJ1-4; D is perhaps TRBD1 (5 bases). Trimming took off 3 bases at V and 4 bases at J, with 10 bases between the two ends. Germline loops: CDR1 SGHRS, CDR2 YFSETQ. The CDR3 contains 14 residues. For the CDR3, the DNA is TGCGCCAGCAGCTCCCCAGGGATTAATGAAAAACTGTTTTTT. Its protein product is CASSSPGINEKLFF.

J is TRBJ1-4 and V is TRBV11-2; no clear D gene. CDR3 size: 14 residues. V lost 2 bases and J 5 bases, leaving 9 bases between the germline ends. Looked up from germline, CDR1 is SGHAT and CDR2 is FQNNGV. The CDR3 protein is CASSLQTLNEKLFF. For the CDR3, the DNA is TGTGCCAGCAGCTTACAGACCTTGAATGAAAAACTGTTTTTT. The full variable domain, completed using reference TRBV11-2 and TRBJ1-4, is EAGVAQSPRYKIIEKRQSVAFWCNPISGHATLYWYQQILGQGPKLLIQFQNNGVVDDSQLPKDRFSAERLKGVDSTLKIQPAKLEDSAVYLCASSLQTLNEKLFFGSGTQLSVL.